This T cell receptor (beta chain) stems from a study of cytomegalovirus exposure and HLA in healthy donors. The CDR3 spans 13 residues. Trimming took 8 bases from V and 4 from J; bases not matched to a gene: 3. CDR1 SGHTA and CDR2 FQGTGA come from the germline V gene. The PCR had 60 Vbeta and 13 Jbeta primers. Produced via immunoSEQ multiplex PCR; TCRdb's table is partial and in-frame only. This sample has about 150,000 clones; about 80% occur once, and the top ten carry about an eighth. The TCR originated in a middle-aged woman in good health and CMV-seronegative. The chain uses TRBV7-3 and TRBJ2-2; 8 nucleotides agree with TRBD2. The sample consisted of PBMCs. The CDR3 sequence is CASAGGPTGELFF. CDR3 sequence (DNA): TGTGCCAGCGCGGGGGGACCCACCGGGGAGCTGTTTTTT.